One T cell receptor beta chain is described in this entry. Its antigen has not been determined. The record has no base qualities; no much larger clone is one base away. CDR1 SGHTA and CDR2 FQGNSA are derived from the germline V gene. After removal of 5 bases from V and 4 bases from J, the junction retains 6 bases not matched to a gene. From its cysteine to its phenylalanine, the CDR3 spans 15 amino acids. The entry retains the CDR3 DNA only, 45 bases that are in frame from base 1. This sample is drawn from a study of control samples from healthy donors and cancer patients (dated by TCRdb to 2020 to 2021). The method was the immunoSEQ multiplex PCR assay. TCRdb obtained this table from immuneACCESS and retained in-frame rearrangements with V and J assigned. These tables miss some clones; where compared with another copy, unresolved V genes account for less than half of the shortfall, and the remainder is unexplained. The sample table lists tens of thousands of clones, about 89% of them with a count of one. Jointly, the top ten make up roughly 20% of the sample.

This TCR was recovered from a man aged 45-60 years in good health. The material sequenced was blood. The chain is assembled from TRBV7-2 and TRBJ2-1, and TRBD2 aligns with 9 junction nucleotides. The CDR3 is CASSRRLAEYNEQFF. The nucleotide sequence is TGTGCCAGCAGCCGTCGACTAGCGGAGTACAATGAGCAGTTCTTC.